This T cell receptor beta chain appears in the sequencing data of a study of T cell repertoires in cytomegalovirus infection. Study details: Well-studied HLA-B-restricted CMV epitopes were used in the study alongside recently identified HLA-C-restricted ones.

TCRdb itself ran the reads through MiXCR, one entry per CDR3 protein. The top ten hold approximately 19% of the sample, which has approximately 280,000 distinct CDR3 sequences, around 20% seen once. This clonotype was seen only a few times. Its target is unknown. V was cut by 5 bases and J by 9 bases, with 14 bases left in between. CDR3 length equals 13 residues. Per germline, CDR1 SGHTA and CDR2 FQGNSA. The V and J genes are TRBV7-2 and TRBJ2-4, with TRBD1 as a possible D gene (6 bases). The TCR was taken from a human donor in good health (CMV status not recorded). Some clones in this sample may be carry-over from other donors' samples. The sample here was cultured PBMCs, taken from culture after CMV antigen stimulation. CDR3: CASSTNRVLIQYF. The DNA of the CDR3 is TGTGCCAGCAGCACCAACAGGGTTCTCATTCAGTACTTC.